Below, 9 T cell receptor beta chains from the same sample are listed, as sequenced in a study of blood T cell repertoires in COVID-19. Some clones are missing from TCRdb's copy, which holds only in-frame ones; the method was immunoSEQ multiplex PCR. The table includes about 73,000 clones, over 70% detected once. Input material: peripheral blood. These receptors came from a man between 50 and 59 years old with active COVID-19.

The CDR3 coding sequence is TGTGCCAGTAGTATCATCACCGGGACAGTGAACACCGGGGAGCTGTTTTTT. Its protein is CASSIITGTVNTGELFF. V usage is TRBV19 and J usage is TRBJ2-2; 7 bases align to TRBD1. CDR3 length equals 17 residues. Trimming at V came to 3 bases and at J to 1 base, leaving 8 bases not matched to a gene. The germline V gene has CDR1 LNHDA and CDR2 SQIVND (reference sequence).

The chain couples TRBV6-4 to TRBJ2-1, with D possibly being TRBD1 (7 bases). Trimming removed 2 bases from V and 3 bases from J, with 14 bases in between. CDR3 length: 16 amino acids. CDR1 and CDR2 (germline): MRHNA, SNTAGT. The CDR3 here is CASSDGRRGDYNEQFF. In nucleotides, the CDR3 is TGTGCCAGCAGTGACGGTCGCAGGGGGGACTACAATGAGCAGTTCTTC.

This chain uses TRBV10-2 with TRBJ2-5, with TRBD2 as a possible D gene (5 bases). The CDR3 is made up of 13 amino acids. Germline CDR1 WSHSY, CDR2 SAAADI. Trimming took off 4 bases at V and 7 bases at J, with 13 bases between the two ends. CDR3 sequence reads: CASSGERSGTQYF. The CDR3 bases are TGCGCCAGCAGTGGGGAGCGGTCAGGGACCCAGTACTTC.

This rearrangement joins TRBV21-1 to TRBJ2-7; the table's D call of TRBD2 was not tested on the DNA. TRBV21-1 counts as a pseudogene. The CDR3 contains 13 residues. The CDR3 loop reads CTQPVLTTYEQYF. DNA for the CDR3: TGTACCCAACCAGTTCTAACTACCTACGAGCAGTACTTC.

The CDR3 is CASSLSGGLRNIQYF. The CDR3 nucleotides are TGTGCCAGCAGCTTGTCCGGGGGGTTGAGAAACATTCAGTACTTC. The chain links TRBV5-4 to TRBJ2-4, with 7 bases fitting TRBD2. From germline, CDR1 is SGHNT and CDR2 YYREEE (reference sequence). V shed 1 base, J shed 6 bases, and the junction held 7 bases outside the gene matches. CDR3 length equals 15 residues.

The chain combines TRBV4-2 with TRBJ1-1; no clear D. V was pared by 3 bases and J by 12 bases, with 14 bases between. The CDR3 has 12 amino acids. Germline V gene data show CDR1 as LGHNA and CDR2 as YNFKEQ. The CDR3 spells CASSHPPLGTFF. For the CDR3, the DNA is TGTGCCAGCAGCCACCCCCCCCTAGGAACTTTCTTT.

The genes are TRBV29-1 and TRBJ2-7; possibly TRBD1 for D (7 bases). Between the trimmed V and J ends, which lost 7 bases and 0 bases, there was a span of 22 bases. CDR3 length equals 16 residues. CDR1 SQVTM and CDR2 ANQGSEA come from the germline V gene. CDR3 protein: CSAMEGEYRGSYEQYF. CDR3 coding DNA: TGCAGCGCCATGGAGGGAGAATACAGGGGCTCCTACGAGCAGTACTTC.

The chain joins TRBV9 to TRBJ1-3; a weak D match, TRBD1 (5 bases). The CDR3 has 14 amino acids. From germline, CDR1 is SGDLS and CDR2 YYNGEE. V was pared by 3 bases and J by 0 bases, with 7 bases between. The DNA for the CDR3 is TGTGCCAGCAGCGCAGGGTACTCTGGAAACACCATATATTTT. Its translation: CASSAGYSGNTIYF.

The chain has TRBV5-1 and TRBJ2-2; 7 nucleotides align to TRBD1. V was clipped by 3 bases and J by 4 bases; unmatched bases: 9. The CDR3 has 16 residues. Germline CDR1 is SGHRS and CDR2 is YFSETQ. CDR3 nucleotide sequence: TGCGCCAGCAGCTCACTGACAGGGTATAGCACCGGGGAGCTGTTTTTT. Its protein product is CASSSLTGYSTGELFF.